The 11 T cell receptor beta chains below were found in one sample sequenced in a study of blood T cell repertoires in COVID-19. Repertoires were generated with immunoSEQ multiplex PCR, while TCRdb's copy carries only in-frame clones and drops some. In the table there are over 85,000 clones, 70% to 90% of which are singletons. Material: peripheral blood. These receptors originate from a man aged 45 to 65 with active COVID-19.

The rearrangement uses TRBV5-8 and TRBJ2-4; 7 nucleotides match TRBD2. The length of the CDR3 is 17 residues. The germline CDR1 and CDR2 sequences are SGHTS and YDEGEE. The ends lost 0 bases at V and 3 bases at J; junction bases unmatched: 9. The CDR3, as DNA: TGTGCCAGCAGCTTGGTTGGGCCGGGAGGAGGCAAAAACATTCAGTACTTC. Its protein is CASSLVGPGGGKNIQYF.

Only a few counts were recorded for this clone. The V gene is TRBV5-5, the J gene TRBJ2-3; D might be TRBD2 (5 bases). The germline V gene encodes CDR1 SGHKS and CDR2 YYEKEE (reference sequence). The CDR3 is 14 amino acids. Deletions cut 4 bases from V and 0 bases from J, with 9 bases between. CDR3: CASSGRTSTDTQYF. The CDR3 DNA is TGTGCCAGCAGCGGTAGGACTAGCACAGATACGCAGTATTTT. Using reference TRBV5-5 and TRBJ2-3 for the parts outside the CDR3, the full variable domain is DAGVTQSPTHLIKTRGQQVTLRCSPISGHKSVSWYQQVLGQGPQFIFQYYEKEERGRGNFPDRFSARQFPNYSSELNVNALLLGDSALYLCASSGRTSTDTQYFGPGTRLTVL.

The genes are TRBV7-2 and TRBJ1-3; D unresolved. V was cut by 5 bases and J by 4 bases, with 18 bases left in between. CDR1 SGHTA and CDR2 FQGNSA come from the germline V gene. The CDR3 covers 16 residues. The CDR3 DNA reads as TGTGCCAGCAGCCCAGTCGGAGAGGGCAGAGGAAACACCATATATTTT. Translating gives CASSPVGEGRGNTIYF.

This clone was counted a single time. The chain recombines TRBV30 with TRBJ2-7; 11 nucleotides line up with TRBD1. CDR3 length: 14 amino acids. Germline V lookup: CDR1 GTSNPN, CDR2 SVGIG (reference sequence). After removal of 2 bases from V and 3 bases from J, the junction contained 3 bases not matched to a gene. CDR3 DNA: TGTGCCTGGAGTAGGGGGACAGGGGGCTACGAGCAGTACTTC. This codes for CAWSRGTGGYEQYF. The entire variable domain, with the rest obtained from reference TRBV30 and TRBJ2-7, is as follows: SQTIHQWPATLVQPVGSPLSLECTVEGTSNPNLYWYRQAAGRGLQLLFYSVGIGQISSEVPQNLSASRPQDRQFILSSKKLLLSDSGFYLCAWSRGTGGYEQYFGPGTRLTVT.

CDR3 coding DNA: TGCGCCAGCAGCCAAGATTTGGCCGGGGGGGCGTACAATGAGCAGTTCTTC. Its protein is CASSQDLAGGAYNEQFF. V is TRBV4-3 and J is TRBJ2-1, with TRBD2 identical over 8 bases. The germline gives CDR1 LGHNA, CDR2 YSLEER. The V and J ends lost 0 bases and 4 bases, in that order; junction bases with no gene match: 8. The CDR3 length is 17 residues.

This chain joins TRBV27 and TRBJ1-5, with 7 nucleotides matching TRBD1. The germline gives CDR1 MNHEY, CDR2 SMNVEV (reference sequence). The CDR3 spans 14 residues. Losses at the gene ends were 4 bases for V and 4 bases for J; bases not matched to a gene: 4. The CDR3 bases are TGTGCCAGCAGTTCGGGACAGCGAAATCAGCCCCAGCATTTT. It encodes CASSSGQRNQPQHF.

The chain recombines TRBV30 with TRBJ1-2; 7 bases match TRBD1. This CDR3 comprises 15 residues. The germline V gene has CDR1 GTSNPN and CDR2 SVGIG (reference sequence). V shed 2 bases, J shed 4 bases, and the junction held 10 bases outside the gene matches. CDR3 sequence reads: CAWSNDREVGYGYTF. CDR3 DNA: TGTGCCTGGAGTAACGACAGGGAAGTTGGCTATGGCTACACCTTC.

The chain couples TRBV5-6 to TRBJ1-1; TRBD1 agrees at 8 bases. The V gene's germline CDR1 is SGHDT and CDR2 YYEEEE. Unmatched junction bases numbered 8, after V lost 6 bases and J lost 7 bases. The CDR3 length is 13 residues. The CDR3 region is CASILQGDYEAFF. In DNA, the CDR3 is TGTGCCAGCATCCTACAGGGGGACTATGAAGCTTTCTTT.

V is TRBV11-2 and J is TRBJ2-5; D remains unclear. The V end was cut by 4 bases, the J end by 0 bases, with 6 bases between. Germline V gene lookup returns CDR1 SGHAT and CDR2 FQNNGV. The CDR3 loop spans 13 amino acids. The CDR3 loop is CASSSRYQETQYF. The CDR3 DNA is TGTGCCAGCAGCTCCAGGTACCAAGAGACCCAGTACTTC.

V gene TRBV5-6 combines with J gene TRBJ1-2, with TRBD1 matching 9 bases. The CDR3 runs to 14 residues. After removal of 8 bases from V and 5 bases from J, the junction contained 10 bases not matched to a gene. Germline lookup yields CDR1 SGHDT and CDR2 YYEEEE. CDR3 sequence reads: CASTGTGKLYGYTF. DNA of the CDR3: TGTGCCAGTACCGGGACAGGGAAACTTTATGGCTACACCTTC.

V is TRBV5-1 and J is TRBJ2-1, with D possibly being TRBD2 (5 bases). Trimming took 0 bases from V and 5 from J, leaving 9 bases between them. Germline V lookup: CDR1 SGHRS, CDR2 YFSETQ. There are 14 residues in the CDR3. The CDR3 bases are TGCGCCAGCAGCTTGGGAGCGGCTAACAATGAGCAGTTCTTC. Translation: CASSLGAANNEQFF.